This T cell receptor beta chain was identified in a study of blood T cells in healthy people across ages (dated by TCRdb to 2015 to 2017). With regard to the full study: In model experiments, template switching captured roughly one uniquely barcoded TCR beta cDNA molecule for every two T cells. Age-related changes in TCR beta repertoire diversity were measured in the study by deep sequencing normalized with unique cDNA molecular identifiers. Four age groups were formed from the donors: young (average 16 years), middle-aged (less than 40), aged (62) and long-lived (roughly 88). To avoid experimental bias, donors of different ages were distributed randomly across sequencing lanes. Two additional independent replicas of 1 million unique cDNA reads from the same blood draw were analyzed for two donors (one aged 18 to 29 and one aged 80 or older).

The library was built by means of 5' RACE. The sequencer was an Illumina HiSeq 2500. A second PCR of roughly 7 to 11 cycles was performed with a sample-barcoded 5' primer and a J-beta primer mix. A unique molecular identifier was introduced onto each TCR beta cDNA molecule by a template-switch 5' adaptor carrying 12 random nucleotides. Each sample yielded at least 3 million CDR3-containing paired-end reads. All of the RNA was converted into first-strand cDNA using the Mint cDNA synthesis kit, with a TRBC-specific oligonucleotide serving as the primer. Following uracil-DNA glycosylase treatment, a first 18-cycle PCR with universal primers M1SS and BC2_uni_R was performed on all cDNA. The original methods were these. Each sample was normalized by randomly selecting 1 million high-quality reads, each carrying a distinct molecular identifier. Instead of being binned into consensus sequences, reads that shared molecular identifiers were thrown out. MiTCR, set to a Q25 quality threshold and the strictest error-elimination algorithm, was used for CDR3 identification, clonotype clustering and error correction. A nonparametric unseen species model with Euler transformation was used to estimate lower-bound total TCR beta diversity. The raw public reads went through TCRdb reprocessing: fastp at Q25, MiXCR clone calling, in-frame beta chains kept. Rows matching on CDR3 protein sequence are summarized as one entry with the most common DNA and genes. The V and J calls, along with clone size, are taken from TCRdb and not from the paper's own processing. This sample is represented by 700,000 to 950,000 distinct CDR3 sequences; around 46% of them were singletons. The top ten hold under 25% of the sample.

What the research found in general, with its limitations: There was a strong correlation between observed TCR beta diversity and the percentage of naive T cells measured by flow cytometry. Because donor CMV infection status was unknown, age-related changes in expanded clonotypes were potentially confounded. Estimates of total diversity based on one million sequenced T cells were considered lower bounds and underestimates. Compared with the aged group, the long-lived group had more naive CD4+ T cells, fewer expanded clones and increased TCR diversity, a pattern suggesting age selection. Observed TCR beta diversity per million T cells fell roughly linearly with age, and a significant reduction was already apparent by age approximately 40. Since profiling was done on bulk unsorted PBMCs, naive and antigen-experienced compartments could not be conclusively compared.

The donors were around 39 Caucasian individuals from Russia, aged roughly 6 to 90 years, who were systemically healthy. Approximately 10 milliliters of peripheral blood were collected from each donor into EDTA-treated Vacutainer tubes. Ficoll-Paque density-gradient centrifugation was used to isolate PBMCs, with at least 6.5 million per sample. Total RNA was extracted from PBMCs with Trizol reagent, with at least 6 micrograms obtained per sample. For every donor, flow cytometry on a PBMC aliquot measured the percentage of naive CD45RAhigh/CD27high T cells. Points on this clonotype: Its antigen specificity is not known. Per-base quality was not reported, and no clone a single base away is much larger than it.

Sequencing input: blood. The TCR was taken from a woman aged 55 to 70 in good health.

The CDR3 amino acid sequence is: CSASPLRGEGQETQYF. The DNA reads as follows: TGCAGTGCTTCTCCCCTCAGGGGTGAGGGGCAAGAGACCCAGTACTTC. This chain joins TRBV20-1 to TRBJ2-5; D gene: possibly TRBD1, on 6 matching bases. From the germline V gene (reference sequence), CDR1 is DFQATT and CDR2 is SNEGSKA. V loses 5 bases, J loses 2 bases, and the germline ends lie 21 bases apart. The CDR3 goes from the cysteine to the phenylalanine over 16 residues. The DNA shown is the 48-base CDR3, in frame from base 1.